This T cell receptor (beta chain) is drawn from a study of T cell changes during pregnancy in multiple sclerosis. Here immunoSEQ multiplex PCR was the method, and the copy in TCRdb shows in-frame clones only, minus some. The sample carries 70,000 to 95,000 clones, approximately 94% recorded once. Between the trimmed V and J ends, which lost 4 bases and 7 bases, there was a span of 8 bases. Germline V gene lookup returns CDR1 SGHNT and CDR2 YYREEE (reference sequence). The CDR3 covers 12 residues. The sample consisted of peripheral blood, taken in the second trimester of pregnancy. The chain links TRBV5-4 to TRBJ2-2; TRBD2 might be the D (5 bases). The TCR originated in a female donor in good health, enrolled as a control in a pregnancy study. CDR3 nucleotides: TGTGCCAGCAGCCTCGAGGGCGGGGAGCTGTTTTTT. This codes for CASSLEGGELFF.